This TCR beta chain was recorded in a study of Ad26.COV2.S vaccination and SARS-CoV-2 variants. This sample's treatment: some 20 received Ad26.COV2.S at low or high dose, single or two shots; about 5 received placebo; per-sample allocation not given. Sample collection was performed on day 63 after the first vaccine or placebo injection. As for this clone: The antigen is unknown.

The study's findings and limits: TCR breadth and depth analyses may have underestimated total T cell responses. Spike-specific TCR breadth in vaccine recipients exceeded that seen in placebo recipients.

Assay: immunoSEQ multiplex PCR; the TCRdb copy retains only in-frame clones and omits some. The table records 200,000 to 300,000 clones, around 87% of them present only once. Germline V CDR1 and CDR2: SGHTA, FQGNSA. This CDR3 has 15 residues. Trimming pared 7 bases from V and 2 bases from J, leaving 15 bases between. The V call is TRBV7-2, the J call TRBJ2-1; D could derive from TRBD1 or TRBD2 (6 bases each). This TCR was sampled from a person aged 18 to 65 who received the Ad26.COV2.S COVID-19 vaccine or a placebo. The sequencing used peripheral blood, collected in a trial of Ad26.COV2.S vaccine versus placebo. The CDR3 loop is CASTRGEFAYNEQFF. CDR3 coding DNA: TGTGCCAGCACGAGGGGGGAGTTCGCCTACAATGAGCAGTTCTTC.